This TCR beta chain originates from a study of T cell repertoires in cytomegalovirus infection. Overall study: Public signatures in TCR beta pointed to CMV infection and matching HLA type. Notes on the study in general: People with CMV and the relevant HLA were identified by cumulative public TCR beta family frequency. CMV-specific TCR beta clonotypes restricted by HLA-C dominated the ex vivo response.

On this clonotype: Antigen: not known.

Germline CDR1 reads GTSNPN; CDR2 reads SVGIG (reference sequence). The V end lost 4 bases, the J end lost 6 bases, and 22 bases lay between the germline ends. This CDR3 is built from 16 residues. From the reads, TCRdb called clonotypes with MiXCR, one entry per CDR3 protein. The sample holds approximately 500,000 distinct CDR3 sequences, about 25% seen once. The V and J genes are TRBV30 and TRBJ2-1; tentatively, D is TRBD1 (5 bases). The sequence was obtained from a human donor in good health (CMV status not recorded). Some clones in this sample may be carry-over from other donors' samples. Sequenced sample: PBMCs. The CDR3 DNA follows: TGTGCCTGGACCTCCCCAGGGCCCACCTGGAGCAATGAGCAGTTCTTC. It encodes CAWTSPGPTWSNEQFF.